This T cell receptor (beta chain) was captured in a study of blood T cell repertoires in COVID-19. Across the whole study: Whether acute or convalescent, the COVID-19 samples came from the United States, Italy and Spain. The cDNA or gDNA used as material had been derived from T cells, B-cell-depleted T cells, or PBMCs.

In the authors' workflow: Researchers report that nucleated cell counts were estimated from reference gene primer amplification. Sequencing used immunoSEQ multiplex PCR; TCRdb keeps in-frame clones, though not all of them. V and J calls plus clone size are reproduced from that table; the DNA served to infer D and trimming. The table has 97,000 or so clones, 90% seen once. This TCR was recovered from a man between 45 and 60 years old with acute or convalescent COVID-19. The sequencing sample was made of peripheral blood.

CDR3 bases: TGCGCCAGCAGTACTAGCTTAAGATACAATGAGCAGTTCTTC. Its translation is CASSTSLRYNEQFF. V usage is TRBV10-2 and J usage is TRBJ2-1; D is perhaps TRBD2 (6 bases). V was trimmed by 5 bases and J by 4 bases, leaving 12 bases between them. The CDR3 runs to 14 residues. Germline V lookup: CDR1 WSHSY, CDR2 SAAADI.